These 11 T cell receptor beta chains originate from one sample sequenced in a study of chemoradiotherapy in HPV16-positive cancers. Assay: immunoSEQ multiplex PCR; the TCRdb copy retains only in-frame clones and omits some. The data hold some 16,000 clones, with 75% to 80% observed a single time. Sampling was carried out from a patient who underwent chemoradiotherapy. These TCRs come from a human donor with HPV-associated anogenital cancer.

V gene TRBV28 combines with J gene TRBJ2-5; TRBD1 is a possible D gene (5 bases). CDR1 and CDR2 (germline): MDHEN, SYDVKM. V was trimmed by 6 bases and J by 0 bases, leaving 14 bases between them. There are 15 residues in the CDR3. The CDR3 reads CASRPQDGYQETQYF. In DNA form, the CDR3 reads TGTGCCAGCAGGCCACAGGACGGGTACCAAGAGACCCAGTACTTC.

J is TRBJ2-7 and V is TRBV11-2; unclear D gene. Germline CDR1 reads SGHAT; CDR2 reads FQNNGV. Trimming removed 0 bases from V and 4 bases from J, with 7 bases in between. The CDR3 consists of 13 residues. The DNA of the CDR3 is TGTGCCAGCAGCTTAGAGTTAGGTTACGAGCAGTACTTC. It codes for CASSLELGYEQYF. Drawing the rest from reference TRBV11-2 and TRBJ2-7, the complete variable domain is EAGVAQSPRYKIIEKRQSVAFWCNPISGHATLYWYQQILGQGPKLLIQFQNNGVVDDSQLPKDRFSAERLKGVDSTLKIQPAKLEDSAVYLCASSLELGYEQYFGPGTRLTVT.

This clone is a singleton in its sample. The rearrangement links TRBV5-1 to TRBJ2-2; D is uncertain. This CDR3 spans 12 amino acids. V was trimmed by 4 bases and J by 9 bases, leaving 10 bases between them. Germline V gene data show CDR1 as SGHRS and CDR2 as YFSETQ. CDR3 DNA: TGCGCCAGCAGCCCTACCACTAGGGAGCTGTTTTTT. Encoded protein: CASSPTTRELFF. The full variable domain, its missing parts supplied by reference TRBV5-1 and TRBJ2-2, is KAGVTQTPRYLIKTRGQQVTLSCSPISGHRSVSWYQQTPGQGLQFLFEYFSETQRNKGNFPGRFSGRQFSNSRSEMNVSTLELGDSALYLCASSPTTRELFFGEGSRLTVL.

The chain uses TRBV5-4 and TRBJ2-7, with D tentatively TRBD2 (6 bases). The CDR3 is made up of 14 amino acids. CDR1 is SGHNT and CDR2 is YYREEE in the germline V gene (reference sequence). Trimming took off 2 bases at V and 3 bases at J, with 12 bases between the two ends. Written as DNA, the CDR3 is TGTGCCAGCAGCTTCGGAGGGCCTCTCTACGAGCAGTACTTC. Its protein product is CASSFGGPLYEQYF.

The genes are TRBV30 and TRBJ2-7; 9 bases map to TRBD1. This CDR3 has 13 residues. With 3 bases clipped from V and 4 bases from J, the junction kept 4 bases outside the gene matches. Germline V gene data show CDR1 as GTSNPN and CDR2 as SVGIG (reference sequence). The CDR3: CAWRGQGRYEQYF. The CDR3, as DNA: TGTGCCTGGAGGGGACAGGGAAGGTACGAGCAGTACTTC.

There are a few counts of this clone. CDR3 sequence (DNA): TGTGCCAGCTGTCGGGGGACCAATGAGCAGTTCTTC. Protein sequence: CASCRGTNEQFF. The chain is built from TRBV28 and TRBJ2-1; the D gene is possibly TRBD2 (6 bases). Trimming removed 8 bases from V and 6 bases from J, with 11 bases in between. Germline V gene sequence: CDR1 MDHEN, CDR2 SYDVKM. The CDR3 contains 12 residues. The complete variable domain, with remaining parts taken from reference TRBV28 and TRBJ2-1, reads DVKVTQSSRYLVKRTGEKVFLECVQDMDHENMFWYRQDPGLGLRLIYFSYDVKMKEKGDIPEGYSVSREKKERFSLILESASTNQTSMYLCASCRGTNEQFFGPGTRLTVL.

CDR3 in DNA: TGTGCCAGCAGTGAACGGCGCGCGGGGGTTAATTTAGAGACCCAGTACTTC. As protein: CASSERRAGVNLETQYF. V gene TRBV6-1 combines with J gene TRBJ2-5; TRBD2 agrees at 7 bases. V lost 2 bases and J lost 4; bases outside the gene matches: 13. The CDR3 contains 17 residues. Germline V gene sequence: CDR1 MNHNS, CDR2 SASEGT.

V and J are TRBV9 and TRBJ2-3, with TRBD2 matching over 7 bases. The germline gives CDR1 SGDLS, CDR2 YYNGEE. The V and J ends lost 3 bases and 5 bases, in that order; junction bases with no gene match: 6. CDR3 length: 14 amino acids. In DNA form, the CDR3 reads TGTGCCAGCAGCGCGAGCGGGAAGTTAGATACGCAGTATTTT. Its protein is CASSASGKLDTQYF.

The V call is TRBV18, the J call TRBJ1-1; maybe TRBD1 (6 bases). Per germline, CDR1 KGHSH and CDR2 LQKENI. This CDR3 comprises 14 residues. Trimming left V 3 bases short and J 5 bases short, with 13 bases between. CDR3 sequence: CASSPQTGRTEAFF. CDR3 nucleotides: TGTGCCAGCTCACCCCAAACAGGGAGGACTGAAGCTTTCTTT.

The chain links TRBV7-9 to TRBJ1-1; 7 nucleotides line up with TRBD1. The V gene's germline CDR1 is SEHNR and CDR2 FQNEAQ (reference sequence). This CDR3 region has 15 residues. V lost 2 bases to trimming and J lost 0 bases; unmatched junction nucleotides: 3. Here the CDR3 DNA reads TGTGCCAGCAGCTTAAGCAGGGGGATGAACACTGAAGCTTTCTTT. Residues: CASSLSRGMNTEAFF. The full variable domain, its missing parts supplied by reference TRBV7-9 and TRBJ1-1, is DTGVSQNPRHKITKRGQNVTFRCDPISEHNRLYWYRQTLGQGPEFLTYFQNEAQLEKSRLLSDRFSAERPKGSFSTLEIQRTEQGDSAMYLCASSLSRGMNTEAFFGQGTRLTVV.

The chain has TRBV30 and TRBJ1-2, with D possibly being TRBD1 (5 bases). Trimming cost V 2 bases and J 7 bases, with 11 bases left between them. CDR1 and CDR2 (germline): GTSNPN, SVGIG (reference sequence). The CDR3 is 12 amino acids. The CDR3 loop is CAWSLTRVGYTF. The DNA for the CDR3 is TGTGCCTGGAGTCTGACCAGGGTTGGCTACACCTTC.